This TCR beta chain was identified in a study of blood T cell repertoires in COVID-19. The table came from immunoSEQ multiplex PCR; TCRdb's copy has only in-frame clones and leaves some out. The data show about 300,000 clones, with over 75% seen just once and 1.1% held by the top ten. V lost 2 bases and J lost 3, with 11 bases in between. Germline V CDR1 and CDR2: MDHEN, SYDVKM. CDR3 size: 15 residues. The rearrangement joins TRBV28 to TRBJ1-5; D is uncertain. Sequencing was done on a sample of PBMCs or T cells enriched from blood (not recorded which). The sequence derives from a woman in her 30s who had recovered from COVID-19. CDR3 residues: CASSLLEQINQPQHF. The CDR3 nucleotides read TGTGCCAGCAGTTTACTCGAACAGATCAATCAGCCCCAGCATTTT.